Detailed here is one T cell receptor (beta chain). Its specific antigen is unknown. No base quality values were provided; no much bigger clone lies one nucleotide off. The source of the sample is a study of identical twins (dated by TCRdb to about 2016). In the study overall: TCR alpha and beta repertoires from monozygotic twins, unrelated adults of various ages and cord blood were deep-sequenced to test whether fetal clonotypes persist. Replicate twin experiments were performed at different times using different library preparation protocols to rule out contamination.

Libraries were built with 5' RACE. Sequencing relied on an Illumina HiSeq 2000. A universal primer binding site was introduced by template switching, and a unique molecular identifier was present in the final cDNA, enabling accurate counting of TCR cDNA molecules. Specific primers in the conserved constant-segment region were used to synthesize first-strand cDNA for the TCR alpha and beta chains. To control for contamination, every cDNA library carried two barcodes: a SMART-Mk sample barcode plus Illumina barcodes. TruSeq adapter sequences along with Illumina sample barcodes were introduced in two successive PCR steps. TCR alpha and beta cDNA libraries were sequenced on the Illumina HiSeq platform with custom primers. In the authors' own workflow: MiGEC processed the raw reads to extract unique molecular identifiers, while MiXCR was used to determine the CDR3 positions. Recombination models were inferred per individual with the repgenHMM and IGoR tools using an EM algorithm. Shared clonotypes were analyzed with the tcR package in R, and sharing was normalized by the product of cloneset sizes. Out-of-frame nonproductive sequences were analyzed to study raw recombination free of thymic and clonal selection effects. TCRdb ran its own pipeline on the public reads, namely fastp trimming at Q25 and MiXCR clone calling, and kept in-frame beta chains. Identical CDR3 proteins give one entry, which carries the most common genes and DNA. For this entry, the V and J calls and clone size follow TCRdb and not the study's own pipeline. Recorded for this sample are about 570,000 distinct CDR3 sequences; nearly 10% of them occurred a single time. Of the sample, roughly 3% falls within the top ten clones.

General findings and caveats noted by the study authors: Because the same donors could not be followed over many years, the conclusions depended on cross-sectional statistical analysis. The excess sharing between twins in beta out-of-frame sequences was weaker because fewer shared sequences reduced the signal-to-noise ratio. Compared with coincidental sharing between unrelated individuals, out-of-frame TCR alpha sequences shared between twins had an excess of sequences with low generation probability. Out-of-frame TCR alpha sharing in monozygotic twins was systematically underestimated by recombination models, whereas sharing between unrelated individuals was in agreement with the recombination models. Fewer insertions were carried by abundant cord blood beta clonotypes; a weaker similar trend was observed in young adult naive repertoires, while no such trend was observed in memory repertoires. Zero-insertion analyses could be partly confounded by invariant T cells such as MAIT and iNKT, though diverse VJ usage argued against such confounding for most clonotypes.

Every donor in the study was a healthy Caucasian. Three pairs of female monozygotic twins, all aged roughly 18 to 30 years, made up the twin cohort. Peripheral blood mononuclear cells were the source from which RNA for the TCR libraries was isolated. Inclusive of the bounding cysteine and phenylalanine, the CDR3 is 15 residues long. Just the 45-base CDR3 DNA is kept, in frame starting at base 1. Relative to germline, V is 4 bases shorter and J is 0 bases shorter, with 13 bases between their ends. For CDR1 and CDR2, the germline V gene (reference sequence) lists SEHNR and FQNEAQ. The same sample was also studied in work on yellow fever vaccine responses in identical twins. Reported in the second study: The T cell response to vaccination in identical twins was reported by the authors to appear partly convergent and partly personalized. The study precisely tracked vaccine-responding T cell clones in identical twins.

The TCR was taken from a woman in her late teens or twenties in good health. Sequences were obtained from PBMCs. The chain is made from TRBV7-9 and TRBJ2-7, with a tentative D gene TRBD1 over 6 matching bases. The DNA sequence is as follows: TGTGCCAGCAGCTCCCCTGAGACAGGCTCCTACGAGCAGTACTTC. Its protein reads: CASSSPETGSYEQYF.